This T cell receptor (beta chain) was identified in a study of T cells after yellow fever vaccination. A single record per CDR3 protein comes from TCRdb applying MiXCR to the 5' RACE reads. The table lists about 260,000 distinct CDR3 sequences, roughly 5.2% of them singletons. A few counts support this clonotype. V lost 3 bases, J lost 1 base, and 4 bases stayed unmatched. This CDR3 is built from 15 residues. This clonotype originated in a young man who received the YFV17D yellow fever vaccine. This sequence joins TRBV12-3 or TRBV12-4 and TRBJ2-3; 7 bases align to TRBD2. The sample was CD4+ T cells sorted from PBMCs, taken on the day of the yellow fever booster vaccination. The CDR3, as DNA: TGTGCCAGCAGTTTTGATCGGGGGGGCACAGATACGCAGTATTTT. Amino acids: CASSFDRGGTDTQYF.